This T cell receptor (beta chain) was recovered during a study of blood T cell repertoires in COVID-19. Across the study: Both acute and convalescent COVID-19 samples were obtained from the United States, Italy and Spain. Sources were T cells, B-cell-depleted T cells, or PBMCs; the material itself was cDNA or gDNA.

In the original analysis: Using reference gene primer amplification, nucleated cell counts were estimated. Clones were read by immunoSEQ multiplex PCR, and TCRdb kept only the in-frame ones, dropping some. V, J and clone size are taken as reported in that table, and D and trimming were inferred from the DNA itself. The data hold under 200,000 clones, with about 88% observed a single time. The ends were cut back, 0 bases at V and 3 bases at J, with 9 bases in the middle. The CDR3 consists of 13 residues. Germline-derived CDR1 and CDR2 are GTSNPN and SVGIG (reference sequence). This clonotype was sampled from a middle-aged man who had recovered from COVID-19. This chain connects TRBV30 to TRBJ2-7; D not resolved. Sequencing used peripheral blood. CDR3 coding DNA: TGTGCCTGGAGTGTTAGACACAACTACGAGCAGTACTTC. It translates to CAWSVRHNYEQYF.